This TCR beta chain was profiled in a study of T cell changes during pregnancy in multiple sclerosis. CDR1 and CDR2 from the germline V gene are SQVTM and ANQGSEA. There are 16 residues in the CDR3. The V and J ends lost 1 base and 0 bases, in that order; junction bases with no gene match: 7. TCRdb's copy holds only in-frame clones and misses some; the assay was immunoSEQ multiplex PCR. The sample lists around 38,000 clones; about nine tenths were seen once. The clonotype originates from a female donor with multiple sclerosis, enrolled in a pregnancy study. The chain recombines TRBV29-1 with TRBJ1-2; 8 bases align to TRBD1. The sequencing here drew on CD8+ T cells from peripheral blood mononuclear cells, taken in the second trimester of pregnancy. CDR3 sequence reads: CSVEGERDRTNYGYTF. The CDR3 DNA is TGCAGCGTTGAAGGGGAAAGGGACAGGACTAACTATGGCTACACCTTC.